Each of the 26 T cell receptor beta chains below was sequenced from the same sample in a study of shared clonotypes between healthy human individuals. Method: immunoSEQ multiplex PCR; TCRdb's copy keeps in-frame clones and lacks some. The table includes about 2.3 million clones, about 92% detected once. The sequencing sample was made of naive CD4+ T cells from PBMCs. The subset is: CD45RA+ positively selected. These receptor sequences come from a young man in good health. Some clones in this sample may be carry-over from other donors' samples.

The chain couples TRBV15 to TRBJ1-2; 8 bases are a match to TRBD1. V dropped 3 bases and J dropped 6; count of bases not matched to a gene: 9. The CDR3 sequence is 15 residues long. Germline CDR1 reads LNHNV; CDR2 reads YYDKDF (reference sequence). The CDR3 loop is CATSRRDRSVDGYTF. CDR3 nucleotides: TGTGCCACCAGCAGGAGGGACAGGTCGGTGGATGGCTACACCTTC.

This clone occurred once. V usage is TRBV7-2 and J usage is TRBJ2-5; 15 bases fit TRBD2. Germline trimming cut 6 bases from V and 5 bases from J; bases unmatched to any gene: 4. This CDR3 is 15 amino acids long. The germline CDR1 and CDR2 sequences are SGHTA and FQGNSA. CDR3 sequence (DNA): TGTGCCAGCAGTTCAGGACTAGCGGGAGGGGAGACCCAGTACTTC. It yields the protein CASSSGLAGGETQYF.

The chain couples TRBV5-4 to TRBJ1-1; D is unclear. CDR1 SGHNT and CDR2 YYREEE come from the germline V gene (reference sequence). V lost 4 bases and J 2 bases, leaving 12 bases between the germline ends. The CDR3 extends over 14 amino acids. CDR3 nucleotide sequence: TGTGCCAGCAGCCCAAAGGCCAAAAACACTGAAGCTTTCTTT. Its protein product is CASSPKAKNTEAFF.

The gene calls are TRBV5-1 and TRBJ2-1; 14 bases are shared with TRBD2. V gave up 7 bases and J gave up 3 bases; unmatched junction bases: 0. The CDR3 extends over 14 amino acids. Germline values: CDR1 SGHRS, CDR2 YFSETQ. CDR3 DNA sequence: TGCGCCAGCGGGACTAGCGGGAGCTACAATGAGCAGTTCTTC. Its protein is CASGTSGSYNEQFF.

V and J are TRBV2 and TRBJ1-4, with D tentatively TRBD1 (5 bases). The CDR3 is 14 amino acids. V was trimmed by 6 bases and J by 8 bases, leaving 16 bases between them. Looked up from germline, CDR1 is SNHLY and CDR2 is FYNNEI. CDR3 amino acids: CASSPQGVSEKLFF. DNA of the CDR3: TGTGCCAGCAGCCCCCAAGGGGTGAGCGAAAAACTGTTTTTT.

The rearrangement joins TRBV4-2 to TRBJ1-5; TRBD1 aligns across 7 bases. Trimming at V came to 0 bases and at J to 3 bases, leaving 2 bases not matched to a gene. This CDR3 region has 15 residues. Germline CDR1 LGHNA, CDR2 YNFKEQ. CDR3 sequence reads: CASSQDQGVNQPQHF. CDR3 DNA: TGTGCCAGCAGCCAAGATCAGGGGGTCAATCAGCCCCAGCATTTT.

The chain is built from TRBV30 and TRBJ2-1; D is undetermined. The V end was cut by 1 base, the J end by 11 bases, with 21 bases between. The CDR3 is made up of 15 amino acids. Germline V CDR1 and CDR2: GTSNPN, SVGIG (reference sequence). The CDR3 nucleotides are TGTGCCTGGAGTGACCCCCTAAGCCTTCGCCCCCAGCAGTTCTTC. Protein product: CAWSDPLSLRPQQFF. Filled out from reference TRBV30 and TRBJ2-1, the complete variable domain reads SQTIHQWPATLVQPVGSPLSLECTVEGTSNPNLYWYRQAAGRGLQLLFYSVGIGQISSEVPQNLSASRPQDRQFILSSKKLLLSDSGFYLCAWSDPLSLRPQQFFGPGTRLTVL.

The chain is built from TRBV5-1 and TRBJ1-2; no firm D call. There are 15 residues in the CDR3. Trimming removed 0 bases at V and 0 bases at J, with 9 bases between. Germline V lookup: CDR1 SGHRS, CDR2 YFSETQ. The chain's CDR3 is CASSLAGQTNYGYTF. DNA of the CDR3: TGCGCCAGCAGCTTGGCCGGGCAGACTAACTATGGCTACACCTTC.

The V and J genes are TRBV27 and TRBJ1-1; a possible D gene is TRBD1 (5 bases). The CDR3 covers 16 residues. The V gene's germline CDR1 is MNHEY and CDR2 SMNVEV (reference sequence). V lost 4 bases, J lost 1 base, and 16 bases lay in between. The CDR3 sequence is CASSSPSRTRNTEAFF. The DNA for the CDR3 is TGTGCCAGCAGTTCCCCCTCTAGGACAAGGAACACTGAAGCTTTCTTT.

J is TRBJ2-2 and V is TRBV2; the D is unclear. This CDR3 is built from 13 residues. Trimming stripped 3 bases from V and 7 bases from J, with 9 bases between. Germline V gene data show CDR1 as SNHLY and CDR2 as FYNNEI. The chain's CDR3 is CASSDASVGELFF. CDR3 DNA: TGTGCCAGCAGTGACGCTAGTGTCGGGGAGCTGTTTTTT.

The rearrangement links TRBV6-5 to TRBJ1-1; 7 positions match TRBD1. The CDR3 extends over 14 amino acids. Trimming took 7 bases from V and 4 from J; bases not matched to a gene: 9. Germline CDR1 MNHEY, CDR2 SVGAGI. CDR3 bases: TGTGCCAGCAATTTCAGGGGGTGGGGCACTGAAGCTTTCTTT. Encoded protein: CASNFRGWGTEAFF.

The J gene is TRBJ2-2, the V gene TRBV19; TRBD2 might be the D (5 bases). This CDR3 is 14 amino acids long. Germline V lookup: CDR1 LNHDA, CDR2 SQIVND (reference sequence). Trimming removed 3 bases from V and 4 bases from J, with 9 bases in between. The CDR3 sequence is CASSIEEATGELFF. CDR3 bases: TGTGCCAGTAGTATCGAGGAGGCCACCGGGGAGCTGTTTTTT.

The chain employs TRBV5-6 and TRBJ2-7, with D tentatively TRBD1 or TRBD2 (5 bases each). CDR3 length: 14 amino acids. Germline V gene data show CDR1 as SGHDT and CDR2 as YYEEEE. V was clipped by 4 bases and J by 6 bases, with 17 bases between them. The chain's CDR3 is CASSIAGTTTEQYF. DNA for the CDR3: TGTGCCAGCAGCATCGCCGGGACCACGACCGAGCAGTACTTC. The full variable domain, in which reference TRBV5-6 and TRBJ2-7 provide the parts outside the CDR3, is DAGVTQSPTHLIKTRGQQVTLRCSPKSGHDTVSWYQQALGQGPQFIFQYYEEEERQRGNFPDRFSGHQFPNYSSELNVNALLLGDSALYLCASSIAGTTTEQYFGPGTRLTVT.

DNA of the CDR3: TGTGCCAGCAGCTGGACTTTAGGCGAGACCCAGTACTTC. Residues: CASSWTLGETQYF. This sequence joins TRBV7-2 and TRBJ2-5; D possibly corresponds to TRBD2 (5 bases). Germline CDR1 reads SGHTA; CDR2 reads FQGNSA. This CDR3 comprises 13 residues. V dropped 4 bases and J dropped 5 bases, with 11 bases sitting between them.

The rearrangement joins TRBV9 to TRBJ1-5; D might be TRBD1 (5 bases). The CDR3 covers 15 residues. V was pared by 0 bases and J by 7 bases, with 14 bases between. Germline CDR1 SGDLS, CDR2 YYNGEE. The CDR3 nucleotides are TGTGCCAGCAGCGTAGGGGGGGGAATGGAACAGCCCCAGCATTTT. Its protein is CASSVGGGMEQPQHF.

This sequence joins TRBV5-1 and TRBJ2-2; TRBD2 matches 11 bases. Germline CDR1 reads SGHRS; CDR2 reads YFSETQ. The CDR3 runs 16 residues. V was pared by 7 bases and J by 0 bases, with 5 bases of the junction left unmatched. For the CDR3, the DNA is TGCGCCAGCGGGGTAGCGGGAGGGCCGAACACCGGGGAGCTGTTTTTT. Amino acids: CASGVAGGPNTGELFF.

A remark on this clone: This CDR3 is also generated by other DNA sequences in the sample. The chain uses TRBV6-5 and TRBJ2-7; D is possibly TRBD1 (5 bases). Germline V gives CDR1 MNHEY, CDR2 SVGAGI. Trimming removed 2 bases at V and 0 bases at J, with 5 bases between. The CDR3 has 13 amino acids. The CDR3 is CASSYDSSYEQYF. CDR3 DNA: TGTGCCAGCAGTTACGACAGCTCCTACGAGCAGTACTTC.

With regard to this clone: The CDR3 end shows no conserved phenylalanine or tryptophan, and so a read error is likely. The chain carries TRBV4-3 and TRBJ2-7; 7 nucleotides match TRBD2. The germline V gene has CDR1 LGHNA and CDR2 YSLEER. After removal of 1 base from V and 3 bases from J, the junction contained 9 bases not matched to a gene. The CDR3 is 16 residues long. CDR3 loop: CASSQAYSGFNYEQYL. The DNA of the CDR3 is TGCGCCAGCAGCCAAGCCTATAGCGGGTTTAACTACGAGCAGTACCTC.

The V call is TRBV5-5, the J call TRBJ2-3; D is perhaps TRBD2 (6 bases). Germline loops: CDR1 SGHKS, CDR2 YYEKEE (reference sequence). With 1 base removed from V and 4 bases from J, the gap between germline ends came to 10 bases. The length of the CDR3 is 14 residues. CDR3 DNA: TGTGCCAGCAGCTTGTATTCTAGCGCAGATACGCAGTATTTT. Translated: CASSLYSSADTQYF.

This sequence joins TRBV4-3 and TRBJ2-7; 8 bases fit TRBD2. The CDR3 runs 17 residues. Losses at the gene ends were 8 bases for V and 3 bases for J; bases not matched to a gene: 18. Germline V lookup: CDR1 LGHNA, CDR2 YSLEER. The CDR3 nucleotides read TGCGCCAGCGTTCCACCCGGGAGGGCTAGCGGGTTCTACGAGCAGTACTTC. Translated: CASVPPGRASGFYEQYF.

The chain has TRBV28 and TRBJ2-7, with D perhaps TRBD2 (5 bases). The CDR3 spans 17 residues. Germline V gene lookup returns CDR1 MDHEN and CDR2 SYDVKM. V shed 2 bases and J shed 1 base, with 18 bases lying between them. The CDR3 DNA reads TGTGCCAGCAGTTTAGTGGTCGGACTTCTACAATCCTACGAGCAGTACTTC. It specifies CASSLVVGLLQSYEQYF.

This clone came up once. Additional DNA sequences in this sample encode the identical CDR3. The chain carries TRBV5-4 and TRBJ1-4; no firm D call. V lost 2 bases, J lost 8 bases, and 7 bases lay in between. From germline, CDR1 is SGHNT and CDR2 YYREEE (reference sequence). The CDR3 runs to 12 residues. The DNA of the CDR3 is TGTGCCAGCAGCTTAGTGGGCGAAAAACTGTTTTTT. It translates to CASSLVGEKLFF.

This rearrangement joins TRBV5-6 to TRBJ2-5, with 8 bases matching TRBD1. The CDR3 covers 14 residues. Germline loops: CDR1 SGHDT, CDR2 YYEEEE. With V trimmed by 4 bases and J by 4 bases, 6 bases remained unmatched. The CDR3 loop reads CASSPGQGRETQYF. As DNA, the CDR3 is TGTGCCAGCAGCCCAGGACAGGGAAGAGAGACCCAGTACTTC. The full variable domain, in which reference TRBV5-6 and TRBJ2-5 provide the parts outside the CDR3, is DAGVTQSPTHLIKTRGQQVTLRCSPKSGHDTVSWYQQALGQGPQFIFQYYEEEERQRGNFPDRFSGHQFPNYSSELNVNALLLGDSALYLCASSPGQGRETQYFGPGTRLLVL.

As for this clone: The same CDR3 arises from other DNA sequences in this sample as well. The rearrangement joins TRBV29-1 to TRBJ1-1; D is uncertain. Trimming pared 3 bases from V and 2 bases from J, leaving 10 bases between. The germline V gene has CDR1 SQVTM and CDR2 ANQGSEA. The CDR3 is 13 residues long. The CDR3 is CSVEGLFNTEAFF. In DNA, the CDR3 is TGCAGCGTTGAGGGCCTTTTTAACACTGAAGCTTTCTTT.

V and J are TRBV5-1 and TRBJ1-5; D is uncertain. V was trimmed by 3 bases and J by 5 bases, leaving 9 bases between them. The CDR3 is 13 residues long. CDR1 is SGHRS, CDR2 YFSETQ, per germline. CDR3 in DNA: TGCGCCAGCAGCTACGGGGTCGATCAGCCCCAGCATTTT. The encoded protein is CASSYGVDQPQHF.

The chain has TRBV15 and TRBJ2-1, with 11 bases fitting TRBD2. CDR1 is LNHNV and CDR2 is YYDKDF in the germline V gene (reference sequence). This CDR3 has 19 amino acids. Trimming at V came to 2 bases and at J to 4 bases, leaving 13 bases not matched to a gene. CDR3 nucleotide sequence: TGTGCCACCAGCAGAACCCCCGGACTAGCGGGCGGCTCATACAATGAGCAGTTCTTC. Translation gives CATSRTPGLAGGSYNEQFF.